This T cell receptor (beta chain) was identified during a study of blood T cell repertoires in COVID-19. Across the whole study: The United States, Italy and Spain supplied acute and convalescent COVID-19 samples. T cells, B-cell-depleted T cells, or PBMCs provided the cDNA or gDNA that served as material.

Trimming stripped 6 bases from V and 7 bases from J, with 12 bases between. CDR1 and CDR2 from the germline V gene are SEHNR and FQNEAQ (reference sequence). The CDR3 sequence is 12 residues long. Clones were sequenced by immunoSEQ multiplex PCR, and TCRdb holds only the in-frame ones, with some missing. Of about 400,000 clones detected, approximately 85% appear once; the ten largest clones hold approximately 2%. Cohort allocation depended upon clinical history that participants reported. The specimen was PBMCs or T cells enriched from blood (not recorded which). The receptor's source is a woman aged 40 to 49 with acute COVID-19. This chain joins TRBV7-9 and TRBJ2-5, with D perhaps TRBD2 (6 bases). CDR3 amino acids: CASRGLPVTQYF. CDR3 nucleotides: TGTGCCAGCAGGGGACTCCCGGTGACCCAGTACTTC.